A selection of T cell receptor beta chains follows, all from one sample in a study of blood T cell repertoires in COVID-19. Assay used: immunoSEQ multiplex PCR; TCRdb lists only in-frame clones, some missing. The data show about 120,000 clones, 85% to 90% seen once. The sample comprised peripheral blood. The receptor set was obtained from a human donor in a cohort sampled during active COVID-19. Both conserved end residues are part of each CDR3. Each record gives: CDR3 protein, CDR3 DNA, clone size, J gene, D gene, V gene. The D gene is left open where the match is weak. Size values are once, few and many counts, or a class for expanded clones, and some rows have none.

CASSSGGTMNTEAFF TGTGCCAGCAGCTCGGGGGGCACCATGAACACTGAAGCTTTCTTT NA TRBJ1-1 NA TRBV5-4
CASSRAATNEKLFF TGTGCCAGCTCACGGGCAGCAACTAATGAAAAACTGTTTTTT NA TRBJ1-4 NA TRBV18
CASSRGETQYF TGTGCCAGTAGCAGAGGGGAGACCCAGTACTTC once TRBJ2-5 NA TRBV19
CASSIEQGWTGELFF TGTGCCAGTAGTATAGAGCAGGGGTGGACCGGGGAGCTGTTTTTT NA TRBJ2-2 NA TRBV19
CASSLTSGLITDTQYF TGTGCCAGTAGTCTCACTAGCGGGCTCATCACAGATACGCAGTATTTT NA TRBJ2-3 TRBD2 TRBV19
CASSPTREDEAFF TGTGCCAGCAGCCCCACCCGGGAGGATGAAGCTTTCTTT NA TRBJ1-1 NA TRBV6-5
CASSRGGGEQETQYF TGTGCCAGCAGCCGCGGAGGCGGGGAACAAGAGACCCAGTACTTC NA TRBJ2-5 NA TRBV5-5
CASSDRTGGNQPQHF TGTGCCAGCAGTGACAGGACAGGGGGCAATCAGCCCCAGCATTTT NA TRBJ1-5 TRBD1 TRBV2
CASSWDGQGAKYNEQFF TGTGCCAGCAGCTGGGACGGGCAGGGGGCGAAGTACAATGAGCAGTTCTTC NA TRBJ2-1 TRBD1 TRBV5-6
CASSQQPGLAGGGRTDTQYF TGCGCCAGCAGCCAACAACCGGGACTAGCGGGAGGGGGGCGTACAGATACGCAGTATTTT NA TRBJ2-3 TRBD2 TRBV4-1
CASSLGAFYEQYF TGTGCCAGCAGTTTGGGGGCCTTCTACGAGCAGTACTTC NA TRBJ2-7 NA TRBV12-3/TRBV12-4
CASSHPIAGERAEQFF TGCGCCAGCAGCCACCCCATAGCGGGAGAGAGGGCTGAGCAGTTCTTC few TRBJ2-1 TRBD2 TRBV4-1
CASSPRVNTEAFF TGTGCCAGCAGCCCGCGGGTAAACACTGAAGCTTTCTTT NA TRBJ1-1 NA TRBV28
CASSLAIQDYEQYF TGTGCCAGCAGCTTGGCAATACAGGATTACGAGCAGTACTTC few TRBJ2-7 NA TRBV6-5
CASSFSGRGHEKLFF TGTGCCAGCAGCTTCTCGGGCAGGGGGCATGAAAAACTGTTTTTT NA TRBJ1-4 TRBD1 TRBV7-9
CASSHRGGNGYTF TGTGCCAGCAGCCACAGGGGCGGGAATGGCTACACCTTC NA TRBJ1-2 TRBD1 TRBV6-5
CSASGGRAEETQYF TGCAGTGCTAGTGGCGGGAGGGCGGAAGAGACCCAGTACTTC once TRBJ2-5 TRBD2 TRBV20-1
CASSLSILAYDGYTF TGTGCCAGCAGTTTATCGATTTTGGCTTACGATGGCTACACCTTC few TRBJ1-2 NA TRBV27
CASKSGGRPGEGYTF TGTGCCAGCAAGAGCGGAGGACGGCCCGGGGAAGGCTACACCTTC NA TRBJ1-2 NA TRBV5-8
CASSPIDRLSGANVLTF TGTGCCAGCAGTCCGATCGACAGGCTCTCTGGGGCCAACGTCCTGACTTTC NA TRBJ2-6 NA TRBV28
CASSFPPTSPTSTDTQYF TGTGCCAGCAGCTTCCCACCGACTAGCCCTACTAGCACAGATACGCAGTATTTT once TRBJ2-3 TRBD2 TRBV7-9
CASSVQGMGPLHF TGTGCCAGCAGTGTACAGGGAATGGGGCCCCTCCACTTT NA TRBJ1-6 NA TRBV2
CASSSPRAYEQYF TGTGCCAGCAGCTCCCCCAGGGCCTACGAGCAGTACTTC NA TRBJ2-7 NA TRBV7-9
CAIRASGTEAFF TGTGCCATCAGGGCCTCAGGAACTGAAGCTTTCTTT NA TRBJ1-1 NA TRBV10-3
CAISGTSGDPQYF TGTGCCATCAGTGGGACTAGCGGGGATCCGCAGTATTTT NA TRBJ2-3 TRBD2 TRBV10-3
CASSLARTRGNEQFF TGTGCCAGCAGCTTGGCCAGGACTAGGGGCAATGAGCAGTTCTTC NA TRBJ2-1 TRBD2 TRBV5-5
CASSSTGRGGYTF TGTGCCAGCAGTTCGACAGGGCGAGGGGGCTACACCTTC NA TRBJ1-2 TRBD1 TRBV6-5
CARPQGYEQYF TGTGCCAGACCACAGGGCTACGAGCAGTACTTC NA TRBJ2-7 NA TRBV5-6
CAIRTGDELEGTQYF TGTGCCATCAGGACAGGAGACGAGCTAGAGGGTACGCAGTATTTT NA TRBJ2-3 TRBD1 TRBV28
CASTAGPFYGYTF TGTGCCAGTACTGCAGGGCCCTTCTATGGCTACACCTTC NA TRBJ1-2 NA TRBV19
CASSEWTGRGTEAFF TGCGCCAGCAGCGAATGGACAGGGCGGGGGACTGAAGCTTTCTTT NA TRBJ1-1 TRBD1 TRBV5-1
CASSPWRGSINQPQHF TGTGCCAGTAGTCCGTGGCGGGGATCAATTAATCAGCCCCAGCATTTT NA TRBJ1-5 NA TRBV19
CASSIGGPYNEQFF TGTGCCAGTAGTATAGGGGGCCCCTACAATGAGCAGTTCTTC NA TRBJ2-1 NA TRBV19
CASSQDPGGSSGANVLTF TGTGCCAGCAGCCAAGACCCAGGGGGAAGCTCTGGGGCCAACGTCCTGACTTTC few TRBJ2-6 TRBD1 TRBV4-2
CASSPTGLNEKLFF TGTGCCAGCAGCCCGACAGGGCTAAATGAAAAACTGTTTTTT NA TRBJ1-4 TRBD1 TRBV3-1/TRBV3-2
CSAETSYEQYF TGCAGCGCCGAGACTAGCTACGAGCAGTACTTC NA TRBJ2-7 NA TRBV29-1
CASSWTGVRGGQETQYF TGTGCCAGCAGTTGGACAGGGGTAAGAGGGGGCCAAGAGACCCAGTACTTC once TRBJ2-5 TRBD1 TRBV27
CASSKDHRHLDYEQYF TGTGCCAGCAGCAAAGACCACAGGCACCTTGACTACGAGCAGTACTTC once TRBJ2-7 NA TRBV21-1
CASSIYSGRTYTDTQYF TGCGCCAGCAGCATCTATAGCGGGAGGACCTACACAGATACGCAGTATTTT NA TRBJ2-3 TRBD2 TRBV5-1
CASSVEGGTGNTIYF TGTGCCAGCAGTGTGGAGGGGGGGACTGGAAACACCATATATTTT once TRBJ1-3 NA TRBV2
CAISDNLRRGLNEQYF TGTGCCATCAGTGATAATCTGCGAAGGGGGCTCAATGAGCAGTACTTC NA TRBJ2-7 TRBD1 TRBV10-3
CASSLFGDNEQFF TGTGCCAGCAGCTTGTTCGGAGACAATGAGCAGTTCTTC NA TRBJ2-1 NA TRBV5-5
CASSLDITGNTIYF TGTGCCAGCAGCTTAGACATAACAGGAAACACCATATATTTT few TRBJ1-3 NA TRBV7-9
CASSDMQGRDEQYF TGTGCCAGCAGTGATATGCAGGGGAGGGACGAGCAGTACTTC medium-sized TRBJ2-7 NA TRBV2
CASSSTSGVNEQFF TGTGCCAGTAGCTCAACCTCAGGGGTCAATGAGCAGTTCTTC NA TRBJ2-1 NA TRBV11-2
CASRTGGSNQPQHF TGTGCCAGCAGGACAGGGGGGAGCAATCAGCCCCAGCATTTT NA TRBJ1-5 TRBD1 TRBV2
CASSQEGGRVDEAFF TGCGCCAGCAGCCAAGAAGGCGGCAGGGTTGATGAAGCTTTCTTT NA TRBJ1-1 NA TRBV4-1
CASSQAPQGNFEQYF TGCGCCAGCAGCCAGGCCCCACAGGGTAACTTCGAGCAGTACTTC NA TRBJ2-7 NA TRBV5-1
CASSEGQGLAFF TGCGCCAGCAGTGAAGGACAGGGTTTAGCTTTCTTT NA TRBJ1-1 TRBD1 TRBV10-1
CASGFGTGFQPQHF TGTGCCAGTGGATTCGGGACAGGATTTCAGCCCCAGCATTTT NA TRBJ1-5 TRBD1 TRBV19
CASSVGAGVYEQYF TGTGCCAGCAGCGTAGGAGCCGGAGTATACGAGCAGTACTTC medium-sized TRBJ2-7 NA TRBV9
CASSLSGGAHQETQYF TGTGCCAGCAGCTTGTCCGGTGGGGCCCACCAAGAGACCCAGTACTTC NA TRBJ2-5 NA TRBV5-8
CARRGGALNSPLHF TGTGCCAGAAGGGGGGGGGCCCTTAATTCACCCCTCCACTTT NA TRBJ1-6 NA TRBV2
CASSLQGNYDGYTF TGCGCCAGCAGCTTACAGGGGAACTACGATGGCTACACCTTC NA TRBJ1-2 TRBD1 TRBV5-1
CASSSGGTTSDTQYF TGCGCCAGCAGCTCCGGGGGGACTACCTCCGATACGCAGTATTTT NA TRBJ2-3 TRBD2 TRBV5-1
CASSHRDQPQHF TGTGCCAGTAGTCACAGGGATCAGCCCCAGCATTTT once TRBJ1-5 NA TRBV19
CASSSGTGKTEAFF TGTGCCAGCAGCAGTGGGACAGGGAAAACTGAAGCTTTCTTT NA TRBJ1-1 TRBD1 TRBV7-9
CATQGAGNTIYF TGTGCCACCCAGGGGGCTGGAAACACCATATATTTT few TRBJ1-3 TRBD1 TRBV27
CASSPTGNWGNEQYF TGTGCCAGCAGTCCAACAGGGAACTGGGGGAACGAGCAGTACTTC NA TRBJ2-7 NA TRBV7-9
CASSLGTGAPTYTQYF TGTGCCAGCAGCTTGGGGACAGGGGCCCCCACATATACGCAGTATTTT NA TRBJ2-3 TRBD1 TRBV5-6